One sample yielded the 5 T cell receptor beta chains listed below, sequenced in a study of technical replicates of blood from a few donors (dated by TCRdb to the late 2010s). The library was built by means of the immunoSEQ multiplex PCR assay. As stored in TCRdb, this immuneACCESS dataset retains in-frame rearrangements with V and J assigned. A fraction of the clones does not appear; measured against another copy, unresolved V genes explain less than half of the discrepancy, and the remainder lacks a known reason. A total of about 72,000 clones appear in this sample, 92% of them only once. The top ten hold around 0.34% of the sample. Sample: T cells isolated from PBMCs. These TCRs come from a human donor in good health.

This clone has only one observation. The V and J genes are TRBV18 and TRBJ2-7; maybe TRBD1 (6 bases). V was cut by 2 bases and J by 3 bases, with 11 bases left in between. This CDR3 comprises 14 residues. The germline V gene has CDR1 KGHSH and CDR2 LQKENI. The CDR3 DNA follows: TGTGCCAGCTCACCAACTACAGGGCTCTACGAGCAGTACTTC. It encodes CASSPTTGLYEQYF. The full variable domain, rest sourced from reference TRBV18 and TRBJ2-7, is NAGVMQNPRHLVRRRGQEARLRCSPMKGHSHVYWYRQLPEEGLKFMVYLQKENIIDESGMPKERFSAEFPKEGPSILRIQQVVRGDSAAYFCASSPTTGLYEQYFGPGTRLTVT.

The CDR3 DNA reads as TGTGCCGCTAGCCCGGGACTATGGGCCGGGGAGCTGTTTTTT. This gives the protein CAASPGLWAGELFF. The chain is built from TRBV19 and TRBJ2-2; 7 positions agree with TRBD2. V dropped 11 bases and J dropped 6; count of bases not matched to a gene: 12. The germline V gene encodes CDR1 LNHDA and CDR2 SQIVND (reference sequence). The CDR3 runs to 14 residues.

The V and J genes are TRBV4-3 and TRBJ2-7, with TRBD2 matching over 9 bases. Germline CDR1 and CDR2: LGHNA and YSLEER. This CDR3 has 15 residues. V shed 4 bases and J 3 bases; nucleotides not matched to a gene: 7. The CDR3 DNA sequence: TGCGCCAGCAGCCCAAGGCGGGAGGGAGACTACGAGCAGTACTTC. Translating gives CASSPRREGDYEQYF.

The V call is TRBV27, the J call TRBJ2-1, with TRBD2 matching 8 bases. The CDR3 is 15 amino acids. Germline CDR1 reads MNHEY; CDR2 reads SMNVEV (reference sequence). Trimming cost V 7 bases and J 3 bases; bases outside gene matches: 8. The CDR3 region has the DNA TGTGCCAGCACTGTAGCGGGGCGTGTCTACAATGAGCAGTTCTTC. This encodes CASTVAGRVYNEQFF.

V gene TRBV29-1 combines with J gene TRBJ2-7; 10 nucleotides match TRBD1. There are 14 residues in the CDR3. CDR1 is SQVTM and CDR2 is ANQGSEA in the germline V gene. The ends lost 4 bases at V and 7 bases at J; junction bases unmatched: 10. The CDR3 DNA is TGCAGCGTTGGTTCCGGGACAGGGGTAGAGGAGCAGTACTTC. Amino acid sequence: CSVGSGTGVEEQYF.